This entry lists 9 T cell receptor beta chains sequenced from one sample in a study of identical twins. MiXCR, applied by TCRdb to the 5' RACE reads, yields one record per CDR3 protein. This table has approximately 890,000 distinct CDR3 sequences, 9% to 15% appearing once. These data also featured in a second study, about yellow fever vaccine responses in identical twins.

Sequencing used PBMCs. The receptors were gathered from a woman younger than 35 in good health.

This clonotype was observed a handful of times. The V gene is TRBV5-1, the J gene TRBJ2-1; 9 bases map to TRBD1. The CDR3 is 17 residues long. The germline CDR1 and CDR2 sequences are SGHRS and YFSETQ. J gave up 2 bases and V 3 bases, and 9 bases lay outside the gene matches. The CDR3 region is CASSWQTGGPAYNEQFF. The CDR3 DNA follows: TGCGCCAGCAGCTGGCAAACAGGGGGCCCTGCCTACAATGAGCAGTTCTTC.

This clonotype was observed a handful of times. The chain combines TRBV5-1 with TRBJ2-1; 8 nucleotides line up with TRBD1. CDR3 length: 14 amino acids. V lost 4 bases, J lost 7 bases, and 7 bases stayed unmatched. CDR1 SGHRS and CDR2 YFSETQ come from the germline V gene. In nucleotides, the CDR3 is TGCGCCAGCAGCGGGCAGACAGGGGAAAATGAGCAGTTCTTC. It is translated as CASSGQTGENEQFF. Based on the CDR3 plus reference TRBV5-1 and TRBJ2-1, the full variable domain is KAGVTQTPRYLIKTRGQQVTLSCSPISGHRSVSWYQQTPGQGLQFLFEYFSETQRNKGNFPGRFSGRQFSNSRSEMNVSTLELGDSALYLCASSGQTGENEQFFGPGTRLTVL.

The CDR3 coding sequence is TGTGCCAGCAGCTTCATTAATGGCCTCGGGCCGGCCACTGAAGCTTTCTTT. Protein product: CASSFINGLGPATEAFF. This chain connects TRBV3-1 to TRBJ1-1, with D unclear. This CDR3 contains 17 residues. The ends were cut back, 5 bases at V and 4 bases at J, with 23 bases in the middle. From germline, CDR1 is LGHDT and CDR2 YNNKEL (reference sequence).

This clonotype was seen at least ten times. This chain uses TRBV9 with TRBJ2-3; the D is unclear. Germline CDR1 and CDR2: SGDLS and YYNGEE. The CDR3 totals 13 residues. V was clipped by 1 base and J by 3 bases, with 6 bases between them. This chain's CDR3 is CASSVWYTDTQYF. The CDR3 region has the DNA TGTGCCAGCAGCGTATGGTATACAGATACGCAGTATTTT.

The chain carries TRBV15 and TRBJ2-3, with TRBD2 matching over 11 bases. Germline CDR1 LNHNV, CDR2 YYDKDF (reference sequence). Trimming cost V 8 bases and J 2 bases; bases outside gene matches: 9. CDR3 length: 16 residues. CDR3 loop: CATGSYSGGATDTQYF. Written as DNA, the CDR3 is TGTGCCACCGGCTCTTATAGCGGGGGGGCCACAGATACGCAGTATTTT.

In the case of this clonotype: One end of the junction varies from germline; a read error may be responsible. The V call is TRBV5-5, the J call TRBJ1-1; no clear D gene. Germline CDR1 and CDR2: SGHKS and YYEKEE (reference sequence). CDR3 length: 14 amino acids. CDR3 in DNA: TGTGCCTGCAGCTTGAGCGCAGTTAACACTGAAGCTTTCTTT. It encodes CACSLSAVNTEAFF.

The V call is TRBV4-1, the J call TRBJ1-5, with 8 bases matching TRBD1. Trimming took 1 base from V and 6 from J; bases not matched to a gene: 8. The CDR3 is 16 residues long. Germline CDR1 reads MGHRA; CDR2 reads YSYEKL. The CDR3 spells CASSQARTGKIQPQHF. CDR3 sequence (DNA): TGCGCCAGCAGCCAAGCTAGGACAGGGAAGATTCAGCCCCAGCATTTT.

The gene calls are TRBV27 and TRBJ2-7; D tentatively fits TRBD1 or TRBD2 (5 bases each). CDR1 is MNHEY, CDR2 SMNVEV, per germline (reference sequence). The ends were cut back, 6 bases at V and 3 bases at J, with 18 bases in the middle. CDR3 length: 15 amino acids. The CDR3 DNA reads TGTGCCAGCAGGTCTGGGGCGGACTCAAACTACGAGCAGTACTTC. This encodes CASRSGADSNYEQYF.

This clonotype appeared many times. One end of the junction varies from germline; a read error may be responsible. The chain is built from TRBV12-3 or TRBV12-4 and TRBJ1-6; 7 bases are shared with TRBD1. The CDR3 covers 16 residues. CDR3 nucleotide sequence: TGTGCCAGCAGATTAGGGGGCAAGAGGGCTCATTCACCCCTCCACTTT. It specifies CASRLGGKRAHSPLHF.